These T cell receptor beta chains were read from a single sample in a study of OX40 agonist ivuxolimab in advanced cancers. Sequenced by immunoSEQ multiplex PCR; TCRdb stores in-frame clones only, minus some. The sample has about 82,000 clones; about 82% are singletons. The material sequenced was CD4+ or CD8+ T cells sorted from blood, taken in a trial of the OX40 agonist ivuxolimab. These receptors came from an adult with an advanced solid tumor such as melanoma, head and neck, liver or kidney cancer. The CDR3 runs from the conserved cysteine through the conserved F or W. The D gene is left open where the match is weak. Clone size is not always given. Where it is, it says once, few, many or a class for expanded clones.

D gene	J gene	CDR3 length	V gene	clone size	CDR3 protein	CDR3 DNA
NA	TRBJ2-3	15	TRBV9	once	CASSTRDWAQDTQYF	TGTGCCAGCAGCACCCGGGACTGGGCACAAGATACGCAGTATTTT
NA	TRBJ1-2	11	TRBV20-1	NA	CSAHADYGYTF	TGCAGTGCTCACGCAGACTATGGCTACACCTTC
NA	TRBJ2-3	16	TRBV19	NA	CASSISGSASTDTQYF	TGTGCCAGTAGTATAAGCGGTTCTGCTAGCACAGATACGCAGTATTTT
NA	TRBJ2-5	14	TRBV11-3	NA	CASSPWAGEETQYF	TGTGCCAGCAGCCCCTGGGCAGGGGAAGAGACCCAGTACTTC
NA	TRBJ1-4	14	TRBV5-1	NA	CASREGSTNEKLFF	TGCGCCAGCAGGGAGGGGAGTACTAATGAAAAACTGTTTTTT
TRBD1	TRBJ1-2	14	TRBV6-1	NA	CASSATGQGYGYTF	TGTGCCAGCAGTGCCACCGGACAGGGCTATGGCTACACCTTC
NA	TRBJ2-2	14	TRBV6-1	NA	CASSEIWVAGELFF	TGTGCCAGCAGTGAGATCTGGGTTGCCGGGGAGCTGTTTTTT
NA	TRBJ2-2	14	TRBV10-3	NA	CAISEDRDTGELFF	TGTGCCATCAGTGAGGATAGGGACACCGGGGAGCTGTTTTTT
NA	TRBJ2-4	15	TRBV11-3	NA	CASSLDDHRRDIQYF	TGTGCCAGCAGCTTAGATGACCACAGGCGTGACATTCAGTACTTC
NA	TRBJ1-1	15	TRBV7-9	NA	CASSPRAGGSTEAFF	TGTGCCAGCAGCCCCCGAGCGGGGGGATCCACTGAAGCTTTCTTT
TRBD1	TRBJ2-5	14	TRBV9	NA	CASSVGGQQETQYF	TGTGCCAGCAGCGTAGGGGGACAGCAAGAGACCCAGTACTTC
NA	TRBJ1-1	15	TRBV4-2	NA	CASSQAWRVNTEAFF	TGTGCCAGCAGCCAAGCGTGGAGGGTGAACACTGAAGCTTTCTTT
NA	TRBJ2-7	15	TRBV18	NA	CASSPPGQSYYEQYF	TGTGCCAGCTCACCGCCGGGGCAGAGTTACTACGAGCAGTACTTC
NA	TRBJ2-7	17	TRBV5-1	NA	CASSFPPGGGSSYEQYF	TGCGCCAGCAGCTTCCCGCCAGGGGGGGGATCCTCCTACGAGCAGTACTTC
NA	TRBJ1-2	16	TRBV9	NA	CASSAGPSPANYGYTF	TGTGCCAGCAGTGCCGGGCCTTCACCAGCTAACTATGGCTACACCTTC
NA	TRBJ1-2	15	TRBV19	NA	CASSTSRTGSYGYTF	TGTGCCAGTAGTACATCAAGGACGGGATCCTATGGCTACACCTTC
NA	TRBJ2-3	14	TRBV5-1	NA	CASSLVSGTDTQYF	TGCGCCAGCAGCTTGGTCTCGGGGACAGATACGCAGTATTTT
TRBD2	TRBJ2-7	14	TRBV7-9	NA	CASSTPSTTSQQYF	TGTGCCAGCAGCACGCCCTCCACGACTAGCCAGCAGTACTTC
NA	TRBJ1-3	14	TRBV30	NA	CAWKIGGSGNTIYF	TGTGCCTGGAAGATAGGAGGGTCTGGAAACACCATATATTTT
NA	TRBJ2-3	14	TRBV9	NA	CASSRTWGTDTQYF	TGTGCCAGCAGCCGGACCTGGGGCACAGATACGCAGTATTTT
TRBD1	TRBJ2-2	15	TRBV7-9	NA	CASSFRQGYTGELFF	TGTGCCAGCAGCTTCAGACAGGGGTACACCGGGGAGCTGTTTTTT
NA	TRBJ2-7	13	TRBV7-8	NA	CASSLGGKYEQYF	TGTGCCAGCAGCTTAGGGGGGAAGTACGAGCAGTACTTC
TRBD1	TRBJ2-7	16	TRBV6-5	NA	CASSFSTGKDFYEQYF	TGTGCCAGCAGTTTCTCGACAGGGAAAGATTTCTACGAGCAGTACTTC
NA	TRBJ1-1	14	TRBV9	NA	CASSIDTRNTEAFF	TGTGCCAGCAGCATAGATACAAGGAACACTGAAGCTTTCTTT
NA	TRBJ2-1	16	TRBV5-1	once	CASSLRGTQNYNEQFF	TGCGCCAGCAGCTTGCGAGGGACACAGAATTACAATGAGCAGTTCTTC
TRBD1	TRBJ1-2	14	TRBV5-1	NA	CASSFWARGTGYTF	TGCGCCAGCAGCTTCTGGGCCAGGGGGACCGGCTACACCTTC
TRBD1	TRBJ1-5	15	TRBV16	NA	CASSFTGGGDQPQHF	TGTGCCAGCAGCTTCACAGGGGGCGGGGATCAGCCCCAGCATTTT
TRBD1	TRBJ1-2	15	TRBV6-5	NA	CASSSQGQGNYGYTF	TGTGCCAGCAGTTCCCAGGGACAGGGTAACTATGGCTACACCTTC
NA	TRBJ1-5	12	TRBV6-6	NA	CATASYDQPQHF	TGTGCCACAGCATCGTACGATCAGCCCCAGCATTTT
NA	TRBJ1-1	17	TRBV5-1	NA	CASSSQTGVKRDTEAFF	TGCGCCAGCAGCTCCCAGACAGGTGTTAAGAGGGACACTGAAGCTTTCTTT
NA	TRBJ1-2	14	TRBV4-1	medium-sized	CASSQDQNTGGYTF	TGCGCCAGCAGCCAAGATCAGAATACCGGGGGCTACACCTTC